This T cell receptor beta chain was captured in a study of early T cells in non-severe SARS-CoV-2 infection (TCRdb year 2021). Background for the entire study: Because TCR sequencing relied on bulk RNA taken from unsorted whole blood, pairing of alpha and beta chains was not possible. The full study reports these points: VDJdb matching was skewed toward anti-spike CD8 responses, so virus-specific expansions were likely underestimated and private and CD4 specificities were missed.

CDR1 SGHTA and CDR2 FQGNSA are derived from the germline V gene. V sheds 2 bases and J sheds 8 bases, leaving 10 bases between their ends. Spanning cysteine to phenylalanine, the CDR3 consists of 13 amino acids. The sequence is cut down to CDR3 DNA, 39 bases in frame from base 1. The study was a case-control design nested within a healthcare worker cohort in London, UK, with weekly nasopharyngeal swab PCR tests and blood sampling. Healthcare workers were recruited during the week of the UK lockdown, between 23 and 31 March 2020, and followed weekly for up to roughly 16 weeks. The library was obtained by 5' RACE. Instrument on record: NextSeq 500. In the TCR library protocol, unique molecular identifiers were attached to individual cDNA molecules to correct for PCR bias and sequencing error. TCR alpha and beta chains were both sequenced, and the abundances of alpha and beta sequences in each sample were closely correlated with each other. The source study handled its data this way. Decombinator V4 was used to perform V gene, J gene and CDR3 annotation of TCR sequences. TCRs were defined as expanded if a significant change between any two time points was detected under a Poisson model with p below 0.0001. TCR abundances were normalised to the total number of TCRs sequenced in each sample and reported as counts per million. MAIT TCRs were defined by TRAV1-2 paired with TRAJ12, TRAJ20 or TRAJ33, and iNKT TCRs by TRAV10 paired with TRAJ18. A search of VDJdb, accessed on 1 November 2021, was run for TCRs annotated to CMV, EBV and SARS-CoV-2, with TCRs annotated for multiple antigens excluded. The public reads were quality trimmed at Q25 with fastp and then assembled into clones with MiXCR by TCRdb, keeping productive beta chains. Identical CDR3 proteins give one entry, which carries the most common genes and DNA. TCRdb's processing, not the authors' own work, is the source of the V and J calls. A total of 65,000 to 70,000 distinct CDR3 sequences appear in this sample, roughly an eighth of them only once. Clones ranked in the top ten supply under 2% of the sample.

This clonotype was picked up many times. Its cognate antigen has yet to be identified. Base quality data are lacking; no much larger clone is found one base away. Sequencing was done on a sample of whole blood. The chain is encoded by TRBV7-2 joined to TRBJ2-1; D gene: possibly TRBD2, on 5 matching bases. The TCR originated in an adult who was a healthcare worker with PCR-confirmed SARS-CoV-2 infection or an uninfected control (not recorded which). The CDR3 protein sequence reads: CASSLQVGDEQFF. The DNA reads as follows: TGTGCCAGCAGCTTACAAGTGGGAGATGAGCAGTTCTTC.